At least ten counts were recorded for the clone carrying this TCR beta chain. Its target is not known. One entry per CDR3 protein results from TCRdb running MiXCR on the 5' RACE reads. The sample includes around 340,000 distinct CDR3 sequences, under 15% seen only once; the top ten take 2.5% to 4%. The CDR3 covers 15 residues. CDR1 is LGHDT and CDR2 is YNNKEL in the germline V gene (reference sequence). V lost 1 base to trimming and J lost 4 bases; unmatched junction nucleotides: 2. This specimen belongs to a study of T cells after yellow fever vaccination. Overall study findings and caveats: The study noted that FACS-sorted repertoires could contain abundant clonotypes contaminating from the bulk population.

The chain joins TRBV3-1 to TRBJ2-5; 11 nucleotides agree with TRBD2. This material consisted of CD4+ T cells sorted from PBMCs, taken 15 days after the yellow fever booster vaccination. This sequence was found in a young man who received the YFV17D yellow fever vaccine. The CDR3, as DNA: TGTGCCAGCAGCCAAGGACTAGCGGGGATAGAGACCCAGTACTTC. This codes for CASSQGLAGIETQYF.